A single sample gave rise to the 25 T cell receptor beta chains below, sequenced in a study of blood T cell repertoires in COVID-19. The assay was immunoSEQ multiplex PCR, and TCRdb's table has in-frame clones only and misses some. The profile shows under 300,000 clones, roughly 90% of them singletons. The sample comprised peripheral blood. Receptors were obtained from a woman aged 40 to 49 who had recovered from COVID-19.

V usage is TRBV3-1 (or the pseudogene TRBV3-2) and J usage is TRBJ2-1, with D tentatively TRBD2 (5 bases). V lost 4 bases to trimming and J lost 0 bases, with 10 bases between them. The germline V gene has CDR1 LGHDT and CDR2 YNNKEL (reference sequence). This CDR3 is 15 amino acids long. DNA for the CDR3: TGTGCCAGCAGCCGCTTACGGGACTCCTACAATGAGCAGTTCTTC. Protein: CASSRLRDSYNEQFF.

This clone was recorded at least ten times. Mismatch with germline at one junction end may stem from a read error. The same CDR3 can be traced to other DNA sequences in this sample. The chain joins TRBV7-7 to TRBJ2-3, with TRBD1 matching over 9 bases. In germline, CDR1 is SSHAT, CDR2 FNYEAQ (reference sequence). The CDR3 loop spans 15 amino acids. The CDR3 spells CASSLGTGSTDTQYF. DNA of the CDR3: TGTGCTAGCAGCTTAGGGACAGGGAGCACAGATACGCAGTATTTT.

This clone was detected only a few times. The chain uses TRBV6-2 or TRBV6-3 and TRBJ1-2, with 7 bases fitting TRBD1. This CDR3 contains 13 residues. Looked up from germline, CDR1 is MNHEY and CDR2 is SVGEGT. V was clipped by 5 bases and J by 5 bases; unmatched bases: 5. CDR3 protein: CASSDRVGYGYTF. The CDR3 coding sequence is TGTGCCAGCAGTGACAGGGTGGGATATGGCTACACCTTC.

This rearrangement joins TRBV27 to TRBJ2-7; D remains ambiguous. This CDR3 has 13 amino acids. Germline V CDR1 and CDR2: MNHEY, SMNVEV (reference sequence). Trimming removed 6 bases from V and 2 bases from J, with 11 bases in between. The CDR3 coding sequence is TGTGCCAGCAGCCACTCACCAACCTACGAGCAGTACTTC. Protein sequence: CASSHSPTYEQYF.

The CDR3, as DNA: TGTGCCTGGAGTTTCAGGGAAAGTAACTATGGCTACACCTTC. Translated, it gives CAWSFRESNYGYTF. V and J are TRBV30 and TRBJ1-2, with a possible D match to TRBD1 (5 bases). The CDR3 spans 14 residues. Germline V gives CDR1 GTSNPN, CDR2 SVGIG (reference sequence). V lost 2 bases and J 1 base, leaving 11 bases between the germline ends. Together with reference TRBV30 and TRBJ1-2, the CDR3 gives the full variable domain: SQTIHQWPATLVQPVGSPLSLECTVEGTSNPNLYWYRQAAGRGLQLLFYSVGIGQISSEVPQNLSASRPQDRQFILSSKKLLLSDSGFYLCAWSFRESNYGYTFGSGTRLTVV.

This sequence joins TRBV12-3 or TRBV12-4 and TRBJ1-1; perhaps TRBD1 as D (6 bases). V was clipped by 5 bases and J by 6 bases, with 10 bases between them. CDR3 length: 12 amino acids. The CDR3 DNA sequence: TGTGCCAGCAGTCCGGGACACCCTGAAGCTTTCTTT. Translation: CASSPGHPEAFF.

The chain links TRBV7-9 to TRBJ2-1, with TRBD2 matching 7 bases. Germline assignment: CDR1 SEHNR and CDR2 FQNEAQ (reference sequence). The CDR3 sequence is 15 residues long. V trimming: 8 bases; J trimming: 3 bases; junction bases outside the gene matches: 10. The CDR3 DNA reads as TGTGCCAGCTCCAATAGGGACTACCTCTACAATGAGCAGTTCTTC. As protein: CASSNRDYLYNEQFF.

The chain links TRBV14 to TRBJ2-7; 8 nucleotides align to TRBD1. This CDR3 has 15 residues. V was pared by 3 bases and J by 3 bases, with 7 bases of the junction left unmatched. Germline V gene sequence: CDR1 SGHDN, CDR2 FVKESK. As DNA, the CDR3 is TGTGCCAGCAGCCACGGGACAGGCCGTAACTACGAGCAGTACTTC. Encoded protein: CASSHGTGRNYEQYF.

The chain joins TRBV4-1 to TRBJ2-7, with TRBD1 identical over 7 bases. V gave up 1 base and J gave up 5 bases; unmatched junction bases: 11. There are 16 residues in the CDR3. CDR1 and CDR2 (germline): MGHRA, YSYEKL. The CDR3 spells CASSQVHPEGADEQYF. The CDR3 bases are TGCGCCAGCAGCCAAGTGCACCCTGAGGGGGCTGACGAGCAGTACTTC.

The table lists this clone with a count of one. The J gene is TRBJ2-3, the V gene TRBV4-2, with D perhaps TRBD2 (5 bases). Germline V gives CDR1 LGHNA, CDR2 YNFKEQ. The ends were cut back, 0 bases at V and 4 bases at J, with 11 bases in the middle. The CDR3 runs 15 residues. The CDR3: CASSQELEGPDTQYF. DNA for the CDR3: TGTGCCAGCAGCCAAGAACTAGAGGGCCCAGATACGCAGTATTTT.

V gene TRBV28 combines with J gene TRBJ1-6; D is possibly TRBD1 (6 bases). Trimming pared 2 bases from V and 9 bases from J, leaving 11 bases between. The CDR3 length is 14 residues. Germline V gene lookup returns CDR1 MDHEN and CDR2 SYDVKM. CDR3 nucleotide sequence: TGTGCCAGCAGTTTAGGGGGCATGAGTTCACCCCTCCACTTT. This encodes CASSLGGMSSPLHF.

The gene calls are TRBV6-5 and TRBJ2-7, with 10 positions matching TRBD2. The CDR3 is 16 amino acids. V lost 0 bases, J lost 5 bases, and 7 bases stayed unmatched. Germline lookup yields CDR1 MNHEY and CDR2 SVGAGI. The CDR3 DNA reads as TGTGCCAGCAGTTACTCTATAGCGGGAGGACCCAACGAGCAGTACTTC. This translates into CASSYSIAGGPNEQYF.

The chain carries TRBV4-1 and TRBJ2-7, with D uncertain. V lost 0 bases and J 2 bases, leaving 8 bases between the germline ends. There are 14 residues in the CDR3. Germline V gene data show CDR1 as MGHRA and CDR2 as YSYEKL. The CDR3 is CASSQDGPTYEQYF. The DNA for the CDR3 is TGCGCCAGCAGCCAAGATGGGCCGACCTACGAGCAGTACTTC.

This rearrangement joins TRBV30 to TRBJ1-4; D unclear. This CDR3 has 12 residues. V dropped 0 bases and J dropped 8 bases, with 7 bases sitting between them. CDR1 and CDR2 from the germline V gene are GTSNPN and SVGIG (reference sequence). The CDR3 sequence is CAWSVLREKLFF. The DNA for the CDR3 is TGTGCCTGGAGTGTACTTAGAGAAAAACTGTTTTTT.

This clone showed up many times. V usage is TRBV5-4 and J usage is TRBJ2-2, with unresolved D. CDR3 size: 13 residues. The germline CDR1 and CDR2 sequences are SGHNT and YYREEE (reference sequence). V dropped 2 bases and J dropped 3 bases, with 5 bases sitting between them. The CDR3 DNA sequence: TGTGCCAGCAGCTTTGACTACACCGGGGAGCTGTTTTTT. Its protein is CASSFDYTGELFF.

V usage is TRBV27 and J usage is TRBJ1-4, with D perhaps TRBD1 (5 bases). Germline loops: CDR1 MNHEY, CDR2 SMNVEV (reference sequence). This CDR3 has 14 amino acids. Trimming removed 6 bases at V and 8 bases at J, with 16 bases between. The CDR3 here is CASSLGALKEKLFF. CDR3 in DNA: TGTGCCAGCAGCTTAGGGGCCCTGAAAGAAAAACTGTTTTTT.

The chain carries TRBV7-6 and TRBJ2-7; possibly TRBD1 for D (6 bases). Between the trimmed V and J ends, which lost 4 bases and 0 bases, there was a span of 13 bases. This CDR3 comprises 15 residues. Germline V gene sequence: CDR1 SGHVS, CDR2 FNYEAQ. The CDR3 coding sequence is TGTGCCAGCAGCTCTGGACAGTCGTTCTCCTACGAGCAGTACTTC. Translated, it gives CASSSGQSFSYEQYF.

The rearrangement links TRBV10-3 to TRBJ2-1; D not resolved. V shed 3 bases and J shed 8 bases, with 11 bases lying between them. The CDR3 is made up of 13 amino acids. CDR1 is ENHRY, CDR2 SYGVKD, per germline. The CDR3 DNA follows: TGTGCCATCAGTGACCACGAGTCGGATGAGCAGTTCTTC. It encodes CAISDHESDEQFF.

As concerns this clone: A junction boundary mismatches the germline segment, possibly from a read error. The chain joins TRBV6-5 to TRBJ2-7; 9 nucleotides match TRBD2. This CDR3 comprises 13 residues. CDR1 MNHEY and CDR2 SVGAGI come from the germline V gene. CDR3 region: CAISFLAGDEQYF. The CDR3 DNA sequence: TGTGCCATCAGTTTTTTAGCGGGAGACGAGCAGTACTTC.

This clone was detected only once. V and J are TRBV9 and TRBJ2-1; D ambiguous. V shed 0 bases and J shed 7 bases, with 11 bases lying between them. CDR3 length equals 14 residues. Germline values: CDR1 SGDLS, CDR2 YYNGEE. The CDR3 nucleotides read TGTGCCAGCAGCGTAGGCGGTATCGAGAATGAGCAGTTCTTC. The encoded protein is CASSVGGIENEQFF.

This sequence joins TRBV4-2 and TRBJ2-1; 7 bases align to TRBD2. The CDR3 spans 17 residues. Germline V gene data show CDR1 as LGHNA and CDR2 as YNFKEQ. Losses at the gene ends were 4 bases for V and 0 bases for J; bases not matched to a gene: 9. The CDR3 is CASSLSSGVGSYNEQFF. DNA for the CDR3: TGTGCCAGCAGCCTGTCTAGCGGAGTTGGCTCCTACAATGAGCAGTTCTTC.

This chain uses TRBV30 with TRBJ2-7, with 13 nucleotides matching TRBD2. The CDR3 is made up of 14 amino acids. CDR1 and CDR2 from the germline V gene are GTSNPN and SVGIG (reference sequence). Losses at the gene ends were 8 bases for V and 1 base for J; bases not matched to a gene: 5. The CDR3 sequence is CATGTSGISYEQYF. The CDR3 nucleotides read TGTGCCACCGGGACTAGCGGGATTTCCTACGAGCAGTACTTC.

The chain joins TRBV18 to TRBJ2-2, with 7 bases lining up with TRBD2. The CDR3 has 13 amino acids. Germline values: CDR1 KGHSH, CDR2 LQKENI. CDR3 in amino acids: CLSGTKNTGELFF. CDR3 DNA: TGTTTATCCGGGACTAAGAACACCGGGGAGCTGTTTTTT.

The chain uses TRBV18 and TRBJ2-5; 7 bases align to TRBD2. The germline gives CDR1 KGHSH, CDR2 LQKENI. The CDR3 length is 15 residues. The J segment lost 2 bases and the V segment lost 1 base, leaving 4 bases of the junction unmatched. The CDR3 loop is CASSPRLAEQETQYF. CDR3 nucleotides: TGTGCCAGCTCACCACGCCTAGCGGAGCAAGAGACCCAGTACTTC.

The V call is TRBV19, the J call TRBJ1-3, with no clear D. Trimming stripped 5 bases from V and 0 bases from J, with 17 bases between. The germline gives CDR1 LNHDA, CDR2 SQIVND (reference sequence). This CDR3 is built from 17 residues. The CDR3 is CASSPEVTYDSGNTIYF. The CDR3 bases are TGTGCCAGTAGTCCCGAGGTGACGTACGACTCTGGAAACACCATATATTTT.